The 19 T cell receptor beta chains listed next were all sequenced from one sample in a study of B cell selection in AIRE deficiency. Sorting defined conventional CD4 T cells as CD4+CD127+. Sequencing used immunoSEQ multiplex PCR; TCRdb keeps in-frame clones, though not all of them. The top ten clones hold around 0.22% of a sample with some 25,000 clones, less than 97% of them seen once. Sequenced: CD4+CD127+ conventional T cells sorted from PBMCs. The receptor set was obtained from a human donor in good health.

CDR3 nucleotides: TGTGCCAGCAGCCAGAAAATGGGCCTCTATGGCTACACCTTC. Its translation: CASSQKMGLYGYTF. The J gene is TRBJ1-2, the V gene TRBV27; the D is unclear. The germline V gene encodes CDR1 MNHEY and CDR2 SMNVEV (reference sequence). Between the trimmed V and J ends, which lost 6 bases and 4 bases, there was a span of 15 bases. This CDR3 spans 14 amino acids.

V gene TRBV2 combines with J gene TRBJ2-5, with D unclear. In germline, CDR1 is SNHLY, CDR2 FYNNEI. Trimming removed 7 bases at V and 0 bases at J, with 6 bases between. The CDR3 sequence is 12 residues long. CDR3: CASTQYQETQYF. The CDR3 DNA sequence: TGTGCCAGCACCCAGTACCAAGAGACCCAGTACTTC. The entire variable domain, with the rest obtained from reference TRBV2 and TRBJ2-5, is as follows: EPEVTQTPSHQVTQMGQEVILRCVPISNHLYFYWYRQILGQKVEFLVSFYNNEISEKSEIFDDQFSVERPDGSNFTLKIRSTKLEDSAMYFCASTQYQETQYFGPGTRLLVL.

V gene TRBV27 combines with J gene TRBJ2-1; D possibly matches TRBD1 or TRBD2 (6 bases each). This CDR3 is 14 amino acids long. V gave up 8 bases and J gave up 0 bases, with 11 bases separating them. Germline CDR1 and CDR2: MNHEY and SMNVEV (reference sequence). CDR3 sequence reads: CASLKGGSYNEQFF. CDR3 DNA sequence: TGTGCCAGCCTAAAGGGGGGCTCCTACAATGAGCAGTTCTTC.

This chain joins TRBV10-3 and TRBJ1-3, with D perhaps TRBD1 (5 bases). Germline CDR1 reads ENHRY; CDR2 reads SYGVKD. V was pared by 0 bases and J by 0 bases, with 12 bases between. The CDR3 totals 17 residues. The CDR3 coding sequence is TGTGCCATCAGTGAGTCACGGGACGCACGCTCTGGAAACACCATATATTTT. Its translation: CAISESRDARSGNTIYF.

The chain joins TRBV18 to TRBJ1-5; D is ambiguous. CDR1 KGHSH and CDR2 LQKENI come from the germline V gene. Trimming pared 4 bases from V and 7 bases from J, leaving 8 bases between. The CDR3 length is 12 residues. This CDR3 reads CASSQGNQPQHF. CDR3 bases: TGTGCCAGCTCACAGGGTAACCAGCCCCAGCATTTT.

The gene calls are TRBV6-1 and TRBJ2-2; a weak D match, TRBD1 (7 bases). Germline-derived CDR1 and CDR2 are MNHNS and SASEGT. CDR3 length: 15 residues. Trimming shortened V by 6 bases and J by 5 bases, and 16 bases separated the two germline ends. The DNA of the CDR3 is TGTGCCAGCAGCAGACAGGGAGGTGGAACCGGGGAGCTGTTTTTT. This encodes CASSRQGGGTGELFF.

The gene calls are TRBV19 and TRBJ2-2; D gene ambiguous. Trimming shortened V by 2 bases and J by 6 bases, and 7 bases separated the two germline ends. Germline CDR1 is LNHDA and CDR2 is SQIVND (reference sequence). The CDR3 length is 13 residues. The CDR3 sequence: CASSITTAGELFF. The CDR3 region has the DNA TGTGCCAGTAGTATAACCACGGCCGGGGAGCTGTTTTTT.

CDR3 region: CATSRGTSYEQYF. CDR3 DNA: TGTGCCACCAGCAGGGGGACTTCCTACGAGCAGTACTTC. The chain is built from TRBV15 and TRBJ2-7; perhaps TRBD2 as D (6 bases). Between the trimmed V and J ends, which lost 3 bases and 1 base, there was a span of 7 bases. The CDR3 contains 13 residues. The germline CDR1 and CDR2 sequences are LNHNV and YYDKDF (reference sequence). The variable domain in full, completed from reference TRBV15 and TRBJ2-7, reads DAMVIQNPRYQVTQFGKPVTLSCSQTLNHNVMYWYQQKSSQAPKLLFHYYDKDFNNEADTPDNFQSRRPNTSFCFLDIRSPGLGDTAMYLCATSRGTSYEQYFGPGTRLTVT.

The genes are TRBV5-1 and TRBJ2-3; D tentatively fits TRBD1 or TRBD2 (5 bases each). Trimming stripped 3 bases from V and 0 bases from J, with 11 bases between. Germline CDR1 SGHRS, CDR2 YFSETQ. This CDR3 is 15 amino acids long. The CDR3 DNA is TGCGCCAGCAGCTCGAACGGGGACAGCACAGATACGCAGTATTTT. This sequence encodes CASSSNGDSTDTQYF.

The CDR3 loop is CASSEKGPETQYF. Written as DNA, the CDR3 is TGTGCCAGCAGTGAGAAGGGTCCAGAGACCCAGTACTTC. This rearrangement joins TRBV2 to TRBJ2-5; no reliable D call. The CDR3 runs to 13 residues. Trimming took 3 bases from V and 4 from J, leaving 9 bases between them. Germline CDR1 and CDR2: SNHLY and FYNNEI.

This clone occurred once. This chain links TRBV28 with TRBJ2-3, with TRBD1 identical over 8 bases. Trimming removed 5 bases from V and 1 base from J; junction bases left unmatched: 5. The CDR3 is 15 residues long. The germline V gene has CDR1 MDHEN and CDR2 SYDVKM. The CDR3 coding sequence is TGTGCCAGCAGTGCCCCGGGACAGGGCACAGATACGCAGTATTTT. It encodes CASSAPGQGTDTQYF.

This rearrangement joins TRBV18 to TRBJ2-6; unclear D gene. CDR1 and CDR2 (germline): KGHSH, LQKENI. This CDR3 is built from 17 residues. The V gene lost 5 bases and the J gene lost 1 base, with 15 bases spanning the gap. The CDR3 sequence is CASSETVQPSGANVLTF. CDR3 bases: TGTGCCAGCTCAGAAACGGTACAGCCGTCTGGGGCCAACGTCCTGACTTTC.

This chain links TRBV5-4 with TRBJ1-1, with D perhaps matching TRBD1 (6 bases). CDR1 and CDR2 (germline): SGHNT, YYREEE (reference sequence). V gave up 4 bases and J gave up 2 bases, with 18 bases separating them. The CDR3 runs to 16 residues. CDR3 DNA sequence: TGTGCCAGCAGCAGTAGGGCGGGGGGGCTAAACACTGAAGCTTTCTTT. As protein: CASSSRAGGLNTEAFF. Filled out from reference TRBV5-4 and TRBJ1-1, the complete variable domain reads ETGVTQSPTHLIKTRGQQVTLRCSSQSGHNTVSWYQQALGQGPQFIFQYYREEENGRGNFPPRFSGLQFPNYSSELNVNALELDDSALYLCASSSRAGGLNTEAFFGQGTRLTVV.

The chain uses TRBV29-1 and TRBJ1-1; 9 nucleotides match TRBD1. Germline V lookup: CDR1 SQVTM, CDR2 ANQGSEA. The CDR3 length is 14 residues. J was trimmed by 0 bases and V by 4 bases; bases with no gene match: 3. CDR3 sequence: CSVATGGMNTEAFF. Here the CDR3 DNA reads TGCAGCGTTGCGACAGGGGGAATGAACACTGAAGCTTTCTTT.

The CDR3 here is CASSQPGGRTSYEQYF. For the CDR3, the DNA is TGCGCCAGCAGTCAACCTGGCGGGAGGACCTCCTACGAGCAGTACTTC. This sequence joins TRBV23-1 and TRBJ2-7, with 8 bases identical to TRBD2. TRBV23-1 is designated an ORF whose function remains uncertain. This CDR3 spans 16 amino acids. V shed 2 bases and J 0 bases; nucleotides not matched to a gene: 6.

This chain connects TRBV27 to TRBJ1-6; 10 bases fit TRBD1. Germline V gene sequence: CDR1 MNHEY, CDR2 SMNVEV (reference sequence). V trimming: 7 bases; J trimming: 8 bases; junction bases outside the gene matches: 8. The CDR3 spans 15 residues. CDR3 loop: CASTSGTGVYSPLHF. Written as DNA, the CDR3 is TGTGCCAGCACCTCAGGGACAGGGGTATATTCACCCCTCCACTTT.

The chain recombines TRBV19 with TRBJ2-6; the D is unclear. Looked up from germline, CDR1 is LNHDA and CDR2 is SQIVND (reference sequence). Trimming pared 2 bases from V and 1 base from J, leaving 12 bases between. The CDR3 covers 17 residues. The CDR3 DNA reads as TGTGCCAGTAGTATACGGCAGTATCCGTCTGGGGCCAACGTCCTGACTTTC. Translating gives CASSIRQYPSGANVLTF.

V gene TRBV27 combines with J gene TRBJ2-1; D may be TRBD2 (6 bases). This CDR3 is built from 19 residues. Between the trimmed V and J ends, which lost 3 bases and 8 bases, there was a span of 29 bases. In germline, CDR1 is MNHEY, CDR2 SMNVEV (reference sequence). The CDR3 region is CASSFGDSRGGDLFHEQFF. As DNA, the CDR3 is TGTGCCAGCAGTTTTGGGGACTCGCGAGGAGGGGATCTTTTCCATGAGCAGTTCTTC.

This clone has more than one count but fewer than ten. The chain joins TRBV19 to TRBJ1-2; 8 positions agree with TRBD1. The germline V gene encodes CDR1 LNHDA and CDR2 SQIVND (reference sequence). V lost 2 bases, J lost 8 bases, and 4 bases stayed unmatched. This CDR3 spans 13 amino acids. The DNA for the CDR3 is TGTGCCAGTAGTATACAGGGGGCCCCAGGCTACACCTTC. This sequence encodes CASSIQGAPGYTF.